Listed below are T cell receptor beta chains from one sample, sequenced in a study of OX40 agonist ivuxolimab in advanced cancers. Assay used: immunoSEQ multiplex PCR; TCRdb lists only in-frame clones, some missing. The table records 60,000 to 100,000 clones, about nine tenths of them present only once. The material sequenced was CD4+ or CD8+ T cells sorted from blood, taken in a trial of the OX40 agonist ivuxolimab. The receptors shown here come from an adult with an advanced solid tumor such as melanoma, head and neck, liver or kidney cancer. CDR3s include the opening cysteine and the closing phenylalanine or tryptophan. D genes are given only for firm matches. The size entry is marked missing in some rows and otherwise reads once, few, many or a size class.

v_gene	abundance	j_gene	d_gene	CDR3aa
TRBV7-2	NA	TRBJ2-1	TRBD1	CASSLAGTGPNEQFF
TRBV5-1	NA	TRBJ1-5	TRBD1	CASSLDGQGLDQPQHF
TRBV11-3	NA	TRBJ1-6	TRBD1	CASSFLGQGASYNSPLHF
TRBV5-1	NA	TRBJ1-5	NA	CASSLEAGDQPQHF
TRBV29-1	NA	TRBJ2-1	TRBD1	CSVAQGFYNEQFF
TRBV5-1	NA	TRBJ2-1	TRBD2	CASRASGYNEQFF
TRBV6-6	NA	TRBJ1-1	NA	CASSYVGTLHPHLAFF
TRBV2	NA	TRBJ1-1	NA	CASDRGATEAFF
TRBV2	NA	TRBJ1-5	NA	CASCYTRDSNQPQHF
TRBV19	NA	TRBJ1-6	NA	CAAGASSSPLHF
TRBV4-1	NA	TRBJ2-7	NA	CASSPLAGASSYEQYF
TRBV11-3	NA	TRBJ2-7	TRBD1	CASSTARTGTGGSNEQYF
TRBV6-6	NA	TRBJ2-5	NA	CASSQSLVVGETQYF
TRBV7-2	NA	TRBJ2-5	NA	CASSLADQETQYF
TRBV2	NA	TRBJ1-4	NA	CASSGRGEASEKLFF
TRBV18	NA	TRBJ2-3	NA	CASSPGTDTQYF
TRBV18	NA	TRBJ2-7	TRBD1	CASSLDRGAYEQYF
TRBV4-1	once	TRBJ1-4	NA	CASSQGQRNEKLFF
TRBV6-5	NA	TRBJ2-3	TRBD1	CASSYSGTVTDTQYF
TRBV23-1	NA	TRBJ2-5	NA	CASSHPHFRNQETQYF
TRBV5-1	NA	TRBJ2-5	NA	CASSFQGSETQYF
TRBV7-9	NA	TRBJ2-2	TRBD2	CASSPPAGGVGELFF